What follows are 2 T cell receptor beta chains derived from one specimen sequenced in a study of blood T cell repertoires in COVID-19. The assay was immunoSEQ multiplex PCR, and TCRdb's table has in-frame clones only and misses some. This sample has 200,000 to 250,000 clones, with 70% to 90% found just once. Sequenced sample: PBMCs or T cells enriched from blood (not recorded which). These receptors all come from a man aged 25 to 40 who had recovered from COVID-19.

The chain employs TRBV9 and TRBJ2-5, with TRBD2 identical over 11 bases. The CDR3 contains 15 residues. J lost 2 bases, V lost 4 bases, and 4 bases had no gene match. CDR1 and CDR2 (germline): SGDLS, YYNGEE. DNA of the CDR3: TGTGCCAGCAGCCTGGGACTAGCGGAGCAAGAGACCCAGTACTTC. Amino acid sequence: CASSLGLAEQETQYF.

Here the CDR3 reads CAWSVLSGNEQYF. DNA for the CDR3: TGTGCCTGGAGTGTACTATCGGGGAACGAGCAGTACTTC. This chain uses TRBV30 with TRBJ2-7; tentative D call: TRBD2 (5 bases). V lost 0 bases to trimming and J lost 5 bases, with 11 bases between them. In germline, CDR1 is GTSNPN, CDR2 SVGIG (reference sequence). The length of the CDR3 is 13 residues.